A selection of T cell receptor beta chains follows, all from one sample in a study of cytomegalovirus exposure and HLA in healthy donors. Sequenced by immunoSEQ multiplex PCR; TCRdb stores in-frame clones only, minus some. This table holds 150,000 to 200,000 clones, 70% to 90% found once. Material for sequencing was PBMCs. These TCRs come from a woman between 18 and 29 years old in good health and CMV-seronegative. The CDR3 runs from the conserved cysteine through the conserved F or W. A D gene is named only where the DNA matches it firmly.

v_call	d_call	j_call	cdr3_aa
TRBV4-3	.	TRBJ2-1	CASSQAAGRAYEQFF
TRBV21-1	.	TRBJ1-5	CAIGGQGGDQPQHF
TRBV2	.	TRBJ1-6	CASSGRGQASNSPLHF
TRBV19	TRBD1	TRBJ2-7	CASSIQGADEQYF
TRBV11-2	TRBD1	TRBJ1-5	CASSSTGALLQPQHF
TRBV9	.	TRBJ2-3	CASSVRTDGDTQYF
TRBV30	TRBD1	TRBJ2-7	CAWSVGGTGTYEQYF
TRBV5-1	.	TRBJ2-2	CASSPWQGSGELFF
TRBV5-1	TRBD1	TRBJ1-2	CASSLDRGQGGYTF
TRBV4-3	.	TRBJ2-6	CASSQDWLGAGANVLTF
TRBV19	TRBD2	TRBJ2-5	CASRGTSRETQYF